A selection of T cell receptor beta chains follows, all from one sample in a study of blood T cells in healthy people across ages. One entry per CDR3 protein, called by TCRdb with MiXCR from the 5' RACE reads. The sample carries about 840,000 distinct CDR3 sequences, about 28% recorded once. These same data were also listed under a study on T cells of mothers and their children.

Sequencing was carried out using blood. These receptors were taken from a woman between 40 and 50 years old in good health. Each CDR3 is given with its conserved first and last residue. Each record gives: V gene, D gene, J gene, clone size, CDR3 DNA, CDR3 protein. A D gene is named only where the DNA matches it firmly. The size of a clone is reported for some rows only, either as once, few or many, or as a class for expanded clones.

TRBV21-1	NA	TRBJ2-1	few	TGTGCCAGCAGCAAAGAAGGGACAGGGGAGGGGAGTTACTCCTACAATGAGCAGTTCTTC	CASSKEGTGEGSYSYNEQFF
TRBV6-2/TRBV6-3	NA	TRBJ1-5	few	TGTGCCAGCAGTTACCTCCCTGGAGGTTATAGCAATCAGCCCCAGCATTTT	CASSYLPGGYSNQPQHF
TRBV5-1	NA	TRBJ2-1	NA	TGCGCCAGCAGCGGGCTACAGGGACCTTCAGACAATGAGCAGTTCTTC	CASSGLQGPSDNEQFF
TRBV3-1	TRBD1	TRBJ1-2	few	TGTGTCAGCAGTTATGAAGGGCGGGACAGGGGCCGCGGGTATGGCTACACCTTC	CVSSYEGRDRGRGYGYTF
TRBV6-5	NA	TRBJ2-7	NA	TGTGCCAGCAGCTCCCTGACACTTTCCTACGAGCAGTACTTC	CASSSLTLSYEQYF
TRBV20-1	TRBD2	TRBJ2-5	NA	TGCAGTGCTGTTTCTAGCGGGGGGGCGCAGAATGAGCAGTACTTC	CSAVSSGGAQNEQYF
TRBV19	NA	TRBJ1-5	NA	TGTGCCAGTACCGGACAGAACAATCAGCCCCAGCATTTT	CASTGQNNQPQHF
TRBV27	NA	TRBJ2-1	NA	TGTGCCAGCAGTACGGGACGCGGGGCCTCCTACAATGAGCAGTTCTTC	CASSTGRGASYNEQFF
TRBV2	NA	TRBJ2-5	NA	TGTGCCAGCAGGCCACGCGCGGGGAGCGTACAAGAGACCCAGTACTTC	CASRPRAGSVQETQYF
TRBV27	TRBD1	TRBJ2-7	many	TGCGCCAGCAGCCTTTTTCCGGGACAGGGCTACGAGCAGTACTTC	CASSLFPGQGYEQYF
TRBV10-3	TRBD2	TRBJ2-3	few	TGTGCCATCAGCTCCGGGACTACCAACACAGATACGCAGTATTTT	CAISSGTTNTDTQYF
TRBV10-3	NA	TRBJ2-7	NA	TGTGCCATCAGTGAGGCAAGAAGGGGAGCGGGCGAGCAGTACTTC	CAISEARRGAGEQYF
TRBV28	TRBD1	TRBJ1-6	NA	TGTGCCAGCAGACCGGGACAGTCGAGCTCCTATAATTCACCCCTCCACTTT	CASRPGQSSSYNSPLHF
TRBV7-6	NA	TRBJ1-1	few	TGTGCCAGCAGCGAAGACGGGGAGTACACTGAAGCTTTCTTT	CASSEDGEYTEAFF
TRBV29-1	TRBD2	TRBJ2-5	NA	TGCAGCGTTGGGCGCAGACTAGCGGGGGCCTTCCTGCAAGAGACCCAGTACTTC	CSVGRRLAGAFLQETQYF
TRBV28	TRBD1	TRBJ1-5	once	TGTGCCAGCAGTATCGACAGGGGTACGAGGAAGCCCCAGCATTTT	CASSIDRGTRKPQHF
TRBV7-2	NA	TRBJ2-4	NA	TGTGCCAGCAGCCCAACGGTAGCCAAAAACATTCAGTACTTC	CASSPTVAKNIQYF
TRBV18	TRBD1	TRBJ1-2	few	TGTGCCAGCTCACCCGGGACAGAGCTTTATGGCTACACCTTC	CASSPGTELYGYTF
TRBV20-1	NA	TRBJ2-7	NA	TGCAGTGCTATGCTGGAGGGGTACTCCTACGAGCGGTACTTC	CSAMLEGYSYERYF
TRBV5-1	TRBD1	TRBJ1-2	few	TGCGCCAGCGGCTTGGACAGGAACTATGGCTACACCTTC	CASGLDRNYGYTF
TRBV29-1	NA	TRBJ1-3	few	TGCAGCGTTGAAGGCTCGACAGGACACTCTGGAAACACCATATATTTT	CSVEGSTGHSGNTIYF
TRBV19	TRBD1	TRBJ2-7	NA	TGTGCCCTCGACAGGGGGTTGGCCTACGAGCAGTACTTT	CALDRGLAYEQYF
TRBV7-2	NA	TRBJ2-7	many	TGTGCCAGCAGTTTCCGCGCGGGGGAGCAGTACTTC	CASSFRAGEQYF
TRBV7-2	NA	TRBJ1-5	many	TGTGCCAGCAGCGCCTGGGACGGCAATCAGCCCCAGCATTTT	CASSAWDGNQPQHF
TRBV28	NA	TRBJ2-1	few	TGTGCCAGCACGACCACAGGCTCCTACAATGAGCAGTTCTTC	CASTTTGSYNEQFF
TRBV4-2	TRBD1	TRBJ2-3	many	TGTGCCAGCAGCCACGGACAGGGTCGCACAGATACGCAGTATTTT	CASSHGQGRTDTQYF
TRBV5-1	NA	TRBJ2-3	NA	TGCGCCAGCAGCTTGACTATCGGGAAGCCTCCAGATACGCAGTATTTT	CASSLTIGKPPDTQYF
TRBV7-9	NA	TRBJ1-6	few	TGTGCCAGCAGCTTAAACCAGGATAATTCACCCCTCCACTTT	CASSLNQDNSPLHF
TRBV7-3	NA	TRBJ2-1	few	TGTGCCAGCAGCTTCACTGAACTAGAAAGTGAGCAGTTCTTC	CASSFTELESEQFF
TRBV5-6	NA	TRBJ2-7	NA	TGTGCCAGCAGCCGGCGCAGGGTCCCCTACTACGAGCAGTACTTC	CASSRRRVPYYEQYF
TRBV20-1	NA	TRBJ2-4	NA	TGCAGTGCTAGGGCTCCTGACGCACCCAGGGTCTCGGATGAGCAGTACTTC	CSARAPDAPRVSDEQYF
TRBV11-2	TRBD1	TRBJ2-5	many	TGTGCCAGCAGCTCCGGGACAGGGGGCCAAGAGACCCAGTACTTC	CASSSGTGGQETQYF
TRBV7-2	TRBD1	TRBJ1-2	many	TGTGCCAGCAGCCCCGGACAGGGGAAGGGCTATGGCTACACCTTC	CASSPGQGKGYGYTF
TRBV2	NA	TRBJ2-1	NA	TGTGCCAGCAGTGAAGAGGGATTGGCGGGAAATGAGCAGTTCTTC	CASSEEGLAGNEQFF
TRBV27	TRBD2	TRBJ2-1	few	TGTGCCAGTGGAGCGGGGGACAATGAGCAGTTCTTC	CASGAGDNEQFF
TRBV12-3/TRBV12-4	NA	TRBJ1-2	many	TGTGCCAGCAGTACTGGGAGGCGGATACTCTATGGCTACACCTTC	CASSTGRRILYGYTF
TRBV7-9	NA	TRBJ1-2	many	TGTGCCAGCAGCTTAGTAGGCGTGCCTTCCTATGGCTACACCTTC	CASSLVGVPSYGYTF
TRBV29-1	TRBD2	TRBJ2-7	NA	TGCAGCGTCGTGTTAGCGGGGAGCTACGAGCAGTACTTC	CSVVLAGSYEQYF
TRBV5-4	TRBD1	TRBJ2-7	NA	TGTGCCAGCGGGACAGGGGCGAGCGAGCAGTACTTC	CASGTGASEQYF
TRBV20-1	NA	TRBJ2-1	many	TGCAGTGCTAGACAGCCCTCCTACAATGAGCAGTTCTTC	CSARQPSYNEQFF
TRBV28	TRBD1	TRBJ2-1	many	TGTGCCAGCAGCATGGACAGGGGAATGAGTGAGCAGTTCTTC	CASSMDRGMSEQFF
TRBV19	TRBD2	TRBJ2-3	NA	TGTGCCAGTAGTAAGGCTAGCGGGGTTACGCAGTATTTT	CASSKASGVTQYF
TRBV12-3/TRBV12-4	NA	TRBJ1-1	NA	TGTGCCAGCAGTCCCACAACAGTGAACACTGGAGCTTTCTTT	CASSPTTVNTGAFF
TRBV5-1	NA	TRBJ2-1	many	TGCGCCAGCAGCCAAACCGAGAGGGGATCCAATGAGCAGTTCTTC	CASSQTERGSNEQFF
TRBV15	NA	TRBJ2-4	NA	TGTGCCACCAGCAGCCGGGACGGCAAAAACATTCAGTACTTC	CATSSRDGKNIQYF
TRBV4-2	NA	TRBJ1-1	NA	TGTGCCAGCAGCCACCTAGGCGGGGGACAAATAAACACTGAAGCTTTCTTT	CASSHLGGGQINTEAFF
TRBV27	TRBD1	TRBJ2-1	NA	TGTGCCAGCAGTACCTGGACAGGGGGCGGTGAGCAGTTCTTC	CASSTWTGGGEQFF